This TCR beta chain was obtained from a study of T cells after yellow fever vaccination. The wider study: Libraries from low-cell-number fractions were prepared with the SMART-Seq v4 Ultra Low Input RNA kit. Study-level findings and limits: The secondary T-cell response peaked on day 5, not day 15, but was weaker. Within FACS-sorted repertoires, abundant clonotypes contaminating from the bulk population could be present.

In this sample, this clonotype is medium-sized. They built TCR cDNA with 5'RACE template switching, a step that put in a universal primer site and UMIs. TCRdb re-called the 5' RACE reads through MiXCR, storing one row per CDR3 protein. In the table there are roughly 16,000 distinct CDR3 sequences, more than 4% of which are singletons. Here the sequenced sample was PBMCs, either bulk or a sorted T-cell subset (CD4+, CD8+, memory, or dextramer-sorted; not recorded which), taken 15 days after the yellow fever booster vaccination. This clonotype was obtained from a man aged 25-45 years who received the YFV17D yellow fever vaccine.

The CDR3: CASSPAVGYEQYF. As DNA, the CDR3 is TGCGCCAGCAGCCCCGCGGTGGGATACGAGCAGTACTTC. The chain links TRBV4-3 to TRBJ2-7; D is undetermined. V was cut by 4 bases and J by 4 bases, with 11 bases left in between. The germline gives CDR1 LGHNA, CDR2 YSLEER. CDR3 length: 13 amino acids.